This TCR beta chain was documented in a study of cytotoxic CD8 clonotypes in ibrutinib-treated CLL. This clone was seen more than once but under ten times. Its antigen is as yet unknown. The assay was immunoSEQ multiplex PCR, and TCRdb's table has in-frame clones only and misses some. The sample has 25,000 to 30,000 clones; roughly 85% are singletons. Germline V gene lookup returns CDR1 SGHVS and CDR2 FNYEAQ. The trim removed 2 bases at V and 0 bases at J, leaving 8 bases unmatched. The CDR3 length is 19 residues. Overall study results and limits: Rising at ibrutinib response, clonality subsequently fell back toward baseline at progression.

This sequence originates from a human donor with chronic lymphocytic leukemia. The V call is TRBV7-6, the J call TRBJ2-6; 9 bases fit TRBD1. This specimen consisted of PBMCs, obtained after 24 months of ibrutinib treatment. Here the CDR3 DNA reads TGTGCCAGCAGCTTACAGGGGACAGGGACCTTCTCTGGGGCCAACGTCCTGACTTTC. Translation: CASSLQGTGTFSGANVLTF. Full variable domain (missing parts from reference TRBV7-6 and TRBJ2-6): GAGVSQSPRYKVTKRGQDVALRCDPISGHVSLYWYRQALGQGPEFLTYFNYEAQQDKSGLPNDRFSAERPEGSISTLTIQRTEQRDSAMYRCASSLQGTGTFSGANVLTFGAGSRLTVL.